These 12 T cell receptor beta chains were all obtained from the same sample, sequenced in a study of T-cell reconstitution after alpha-beta-depleted transplantation in children. TCRbeta library preparation incorporated unique molecular identifiers. A single record per CDR3 protein comes from TCRdb applying MiXCR to the PCR reads. Of approximately 1,000,000 distinct CDR3 sequences listed, under 30% are singletons. The sequenced sample was PBMCs, mostly from graft donor cells, obtained 360 days after TCRalphabeta/CD19-depleted stem cell transplant. These receptors originate from a boy younger than two who had a stem cell transplant for SCID, so the T cells may come from the graft donor.

This clonotype was detected a few times. The chain has TRBV5-5 and TRBJ1-1, with D perhaps TRBD1 (5 bases). CDR1 SGHKS and CDR2 YYEKEE come from the germline V gene (reference sequence). Trimming removed 4 bases from V and 4 bases from J, with 14 bases in between. The CDR3 spans 14 residues. CDR3 nucleotide sequence: TGTGCCAGCAGCCGGACATCGACAAGCACTGAAGCTTTCTTT. Protein sequence: CASSRTSTSTEAFF.

The chain has TRBV5-5 and TRBJ1-5; TRBD1 matches 7 bases. The trim removed 2 bases at V and 6 bases at J, leaving 11 bases unmatched. The CDR3 covers 16 residues. Germline CDR1 and CDR2: SGHKS and YYEKEE (reference sequence). CDR3 coding DNA: TGTGCCAGCAGCTTCTATCTGGGACAGATTCGTCAGCCCCAGCATTTT. This sequence encodes CASSFYLGQIRQPQHF.

The chain links TRBV10-2 to TRBJ1-6; D ambiguous. Trimming took off 6 bases at V and 13 bases at J, with 25 bases between the two ends. Germline V gene data show CDR1 as WSHSY and CDR2 as SAAADI. The CDR3 has 16 amino acids. The CDR3 DNA reads TGCGCCAGCAGAGACCACGGACGGTCAAGTGGGGTCCCCCTCCACTTT. Protein sequence: CASRDHGRSSGVPLHF.

The genes are TRBV4-2 and TRBJ2-1; possible D gene TRBD1, 6 bases. Germline CDR1 reads LGHNA; CDR2 reads YNFKEQ. The CDR3 extends over 17 amino acids. Trimming cost V 4 bases and J 0 bases, with 16 bases left between them. CDR3 in amino acids: CASSPAGRGTSYNEQFF. In DNA form, the CDR3 reads TGTGCCAGCAGCCCGGCGGGTAGGGGGACCTCCTACAATGAGCAGTTCTTC.

The chain joins TRBV20-1 to TRBJ2-7; D may be TRBD1 (5 bases). The germline V and J ends were trimmed by 5 bases and 6 bases, with 17 bases remaining between them. The CDR3 totals 13 residues. Germline V gene sequence: CDR1 DFQATT, CDR2 SNEGSKA (reference sequence). In nucleotides, the CDR3 is TGCAGTGCTGGGGCACGGAGATTATCCGAGCAGTACTTC. It encodes CSAGARRLSEQYF.

The J gene is TRBJ2-1, the V gene TRBV12-3 or TRBV12-4; D is possibly TRBD1 or TRBD2 (5 bases each). The CDR3 has 13 amino acids. Trimming left V 3 bases short and J 7 bases short, with 10 bases between. CDR3 sequence reads: CASSFRGGNEQFF. CDR3 DNA sequence: TGTGCCAGCAGTTTTCGGGGCGGGAATGAGCAGTTCTTC.

The V and J genes are TRBV7-3 and TRBJ2-1; 9 nucleotides agree with TRBD2. The V gene's germline CDR1 is SGHTA and CDR2 FQGTGA. Trimming cost V 1 base and J 0 bases; bases outside gene matches: 4. The CDR3 runs 17 residues. CDR3 DNA: TGTGCCAGCAGCTTAATATCAGCGGGGGGCTCCTACAATGAGCAGTTCTTC. This encodes CASSLISAGGSYNEQFF.

V usage is TRBV7-2 and J usage is TRBJ2-1; D may be TRBD2 (5 bases). CDR1 is SGHTA, CDR2 FQGNSA, per germline. The CDR3 totals 15 residues. The germline V and J ends were trimmed by 1 base and 6 bases, with 13 bases remaining between them. CDR3 sequence (DNA): TGTGCCAGCAGCTTAGGACTATTTTGGGTCAATGAGCAGTTCTTC. Amino acid sequence: CASSLGLFWVNEQFF. Full variable domain (remainder filled in from reference TRBV7-2 and TRBJ2-1): GAGVSQSPSNKVTEKGKDVELRCDPISGHTALYWYRQSLGQGLEFLIYFQGNSAPDKSGLPSDRFSAERTGGSVSTLTIQRTQQEDSAVYLCASSLGLFWVNEQFFGPGTRLTVL.

The rearrangement links TRBV4-1 to TRBJ2-7; perhaps TRBD2 as D (5 bases). Germline CDR1 is MGHRA and CDR2 is YSYEKL. The CDR3 consists of 12 residues. V was clipped by 0 bases and J by 12 bases, with 12 bases between them. DNA of the CDR3: TGCGCCAGCAGCCAAGAGGTTAGGAGGCTGTACTTC. Protein sequence: CASSQEVRRLYF.

The chain has TRBV12-3 or TRBV12-4 and TRBJ2-1, with 12 positions matching TRBD2. The CDR3 has 15 residues. The ends lost 1 base at V and 8 bases at J; junction bases unmatched: 3. CDR3 nucleotide sequence: TGTGCCAGCAGTTTAGGACTAGCGGGGGTCTATGAGCAGTTCTTC. Translation: CASSLGLAGVYEQFF.

The CDR3 loop is CASSQDFSTAFYSGANVLTF. DNA for the CDR3: TGTGCCAGCAGCCAAGATTTCTCGACAGCTTTCTACTCTGGGGCCAACGTCCTGACTTTC. The chain has TRBV3-1 and TRBJ2-6; D is possibly TRBD1 (5 bases). V lost 0 bases, J lost 0 bases, and 18 bases lay in between. The CDR3 consists of 20 residues. Germline CDR1 reads LGHDT; CDR2 reads YNNKEL (reference sequence).

This chain connects TRBV20-1 to TRBJ1-2; D remains ambiguous. From germline, CDR1 is DFQATT and CDR2 SNEGSKA (reference sequence). Trimming took off 7 bases at V and 2 bases at J, with 14 bases between the two ends. The CDR3 runs to 13 residues. CDR3 nucleotide sequence: TGCAGTGTCACAGCCCAGAGGAACTATGGCTACACCTTC. It is translated as CSVTAQRNYGYTF.